This paragraph reports one T cell receptor beta chain. The specificity of this receptor is unknown. Base qualities were left out, and no much larger clone turns up one base away. The treatment or condition label, read with the paper, signifies: 15 to 20 received Ad26.COV2.S at low or high dose, single or two shots; about 5 received placebo; per-sample allocation not given. For vaccine and placebo recipients, repertoires were sequenced using samples collected on day 63 after the first injection. Cohort 1b enrolled about 25 adults aged 18-55 years at a single site in Boston, USA, between 29 July and 7 August 2020. Ad26.COV2.S consisted of a replication-incompetent adenovirus type 26 vector by which a prefusion-stabilized SARS-CoV-2 spike protein from the original Wuhan strain was expressed. The immunoSEQ Assay was used to sequence TCRbeta CDR3 regions. After extraction, genomic DNA underwent amplification by bias-controlled multiplex PCR, followed by high-throughput sequencing. From the authors' description of their analysis: To quantify the absolute abundance of each unique TCRbeta CDR3 region, sequences were collapsed and filtered. T cell fraction was estimated by normalizing TCRbeta template counts to usable DNA, which was measured by amplifying reference genes present in all nucleated cells. Repertoire TCRs were annotated as SARS-CoV-2-specific when V gene, CDR3 amino acid sequence and J gene were exactly matched to a known reactive TCR set. The reference SARS-CoV-2 TCR set was obtained from MIRA and was filtered for enrichment in COVID-19-positive ImmuneCODE repertoires, whereby public or cross-reactive TCRs were removed. Using the MIRA antigens, annotated TCRs were further analysed by specific ORF or by position within an ORF. Breadth was defined as the number of annotated unique rearrangements divided by the total number of unique productive rearrangements, and depth was defined as the summed frequency of the annotated unique rearrangements. TCR breadth was compared between groups using two-sided Wilcoxon rank-sum tests. TCRdb holds this immuneACCESS table with in-frame rearrangements only. Some clones are missing; in checked studies, unresolved V genes explain under half, and the rest has no known cause. V, J and clone size are those of that table, while D and trimming were read from the DNA. The sample profile shows roughly 700,000 clones; around 92% of them were found once. The top ten constitute approximately 1.5% of the sample.

These data are taken from a study of Ad26.COV2.S vaccination and SARS-CoV-2 variants (dated by TCRdb to the early 2020s). Some background on the complete study: Donors in the vaccine arm were drawn from COV1001, a multicentre, randomized, double-blind, placebo-controlled phase I-IIa trial testing Ad26.COV2.S in healthy adults. Trial participants were randomized into five groups of five: low-dose or high-dose Ad26.COV2.S given once or twice, or placebo on both occasions. A total of some 30 samples were included in the TCR-sequenced set, comprising around 19 Ad26.COV2.S vaccine recipients, 5 placebo recipients and 8 SARS-CoV-2 convalescent individuals. Sequencing of the TCRbeta repertoire served to evaluate the specificity and breadth of SARS-CoV-2-reactive T cell receptors following Ad26.COV2.S vaccination. Dosing of Ad26.COV2.S was intramuscular, at either 5x10^10 or 1x10^11 viral particles, delivered as one shot or as two shots spaced 56 days apart. Blinding of investigators to trial group allocation was maintained during experiments and outcome assessment. General study outcomes and caveats: The authors noted that total T cell responses may have been underestimated by the TCR breadth and depth analyses. The study was not powered for comparison of responses between vaccine doses or regimens. Ad26.COV2.S recipients had higher spike-specific TCR breadth than placebo recipients (P = 0.0014). Comparable non-spike TCR breadth was observed between vaccine and placebo recipients, consistent with only spike being contained in the vaccine. Substantial breadth of spike-specific CD8+ and CD4+ T cell responses was reported after vaccination.

From the germline V gene, CDR1 is MNHEY and CDR2 is SVGAGI. Trimming accounts for 6 bases at V and 6 bases at J, while the number of junction bases matched to no gene is 10. From cysteine to phenylalanine, the CDR3 is 15 amino acids long. The retained sequence is limited to the CDR3, 45 bases, with the frame set at the first base. The clonotype was recovered from a person between 18 and 59 years old who received the Ad26.COV2.S COVID-19 vaccine or a placebo. The specimen was peripheral blood, collected in a trial of Ad26.COV2.S vaccine versus placebo. The sequence is built from TRBV6-5 and TRBJ2-1, and 8 junction bases match TRBD2. In nucleotides, the sequence is TGTGCCAGCAGGGAGACTGGTCGGGGGGGCAATGAGCAGTTCTTC. Its translation is CASRETGRGGNEQFF.